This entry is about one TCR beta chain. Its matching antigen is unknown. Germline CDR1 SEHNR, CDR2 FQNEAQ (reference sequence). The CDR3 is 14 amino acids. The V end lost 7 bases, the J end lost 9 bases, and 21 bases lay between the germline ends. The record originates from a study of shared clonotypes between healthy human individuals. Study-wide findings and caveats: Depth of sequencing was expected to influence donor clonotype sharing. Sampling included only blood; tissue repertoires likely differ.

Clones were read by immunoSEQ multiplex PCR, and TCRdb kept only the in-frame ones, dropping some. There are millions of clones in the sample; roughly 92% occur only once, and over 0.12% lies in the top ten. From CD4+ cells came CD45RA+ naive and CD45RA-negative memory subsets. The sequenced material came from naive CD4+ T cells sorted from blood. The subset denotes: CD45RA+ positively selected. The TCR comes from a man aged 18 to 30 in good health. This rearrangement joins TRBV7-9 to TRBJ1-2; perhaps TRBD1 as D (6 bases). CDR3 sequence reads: CASTPAGQGHSYTF. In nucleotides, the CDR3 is TGTGCCAGCACCCCGGCTGGGCAGGGACACAGCTACACCTTC.